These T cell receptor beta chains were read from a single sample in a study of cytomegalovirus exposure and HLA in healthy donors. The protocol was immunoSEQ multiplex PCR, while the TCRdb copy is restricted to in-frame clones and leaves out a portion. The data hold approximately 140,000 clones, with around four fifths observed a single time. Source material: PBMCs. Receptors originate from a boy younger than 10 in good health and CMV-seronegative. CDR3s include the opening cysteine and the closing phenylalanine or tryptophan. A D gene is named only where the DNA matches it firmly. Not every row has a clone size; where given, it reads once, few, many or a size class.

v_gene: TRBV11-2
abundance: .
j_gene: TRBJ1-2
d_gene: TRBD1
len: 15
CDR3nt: TGTGCCAGCAGCTTACAGGGGGCATTGAACTATGGCTACACCTTC
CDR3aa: CASSLQGALNYGYTF

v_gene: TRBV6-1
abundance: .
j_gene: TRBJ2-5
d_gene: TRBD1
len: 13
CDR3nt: TGTGCCAGCCGCACAGGGGGCATAGAGACCCAGTACTTC
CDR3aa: CASRTGGIETQYF

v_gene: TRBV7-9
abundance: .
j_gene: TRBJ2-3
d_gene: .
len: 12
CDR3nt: TGTGCCAGCGCTCCGAAGGGGGATACGCAGTATTTT
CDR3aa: CASAPKGDTQYF

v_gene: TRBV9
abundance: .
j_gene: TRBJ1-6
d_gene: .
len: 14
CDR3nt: TGTGCCAGCAGCGTAGAACAGTCCAATTCACCCCTCCACTTT
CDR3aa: CASSVEQSNSPLHF

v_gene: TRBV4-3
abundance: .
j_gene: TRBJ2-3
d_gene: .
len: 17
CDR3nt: TGCGCCAGCAGCCAAGAAGGGGGACTCAACGGGGGAGGGACGCAGTATTTT
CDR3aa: CASSQEGGLNGGGTQYF

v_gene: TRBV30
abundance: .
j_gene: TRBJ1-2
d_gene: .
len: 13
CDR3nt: TGTGCCTGGAGCGAGGGGGGGCCTATGGGCTACACCTTC
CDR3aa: CAWSEGGPMGYTF

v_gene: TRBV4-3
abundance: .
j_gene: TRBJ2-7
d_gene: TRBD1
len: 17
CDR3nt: TGCGCCAGCAGCCAAGAAATTCTCCGGGACAGGGGGTATGAGCAGTACTTC
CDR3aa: CASSQEILRDRGYEQYF

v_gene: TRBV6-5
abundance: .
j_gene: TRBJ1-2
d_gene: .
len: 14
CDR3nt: TGTGCCAGCAGCTTCGCATGGGGGGAAAGTGGCTACACCTTC
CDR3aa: CASSFAWGESGYTF

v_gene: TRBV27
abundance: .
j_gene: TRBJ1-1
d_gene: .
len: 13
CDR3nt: TGTGCCAGCAGCTTAAGGGGTTTTTCTGAAGCTTTCTTT
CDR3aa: CASSLRGFSEAFF

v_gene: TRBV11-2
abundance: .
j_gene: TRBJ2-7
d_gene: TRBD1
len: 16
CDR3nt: TGTGCCAGCAGCTTCCGGGGGGGGACAGGGGGGAAAGAGCAGTACTTC
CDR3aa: CASSFRGGTGGKEQYF

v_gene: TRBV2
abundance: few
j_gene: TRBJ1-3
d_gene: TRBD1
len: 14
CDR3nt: TGTGCCAGCAGTTCGGGACAGGGCGGAAACACCATATATTTT
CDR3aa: CASSSGQGGNTIYF

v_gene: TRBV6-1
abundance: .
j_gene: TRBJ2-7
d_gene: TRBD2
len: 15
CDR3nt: TGTGCCAGCAGTGCTAGCGGGCTATTCTCCTACGAGCAGTACTTC
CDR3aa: CASSASGLFSYEQYF

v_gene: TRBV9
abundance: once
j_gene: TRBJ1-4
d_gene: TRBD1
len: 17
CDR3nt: TGTGCCAGCAGCCAGGGACAGGGGGTTGCAACTAATGAAAAACTGTTTTTT
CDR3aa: CASSQGQGVATNEKLFF

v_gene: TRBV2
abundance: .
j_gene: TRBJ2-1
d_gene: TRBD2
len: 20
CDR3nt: TGTGCCAGCAGTACTAGGGGGGGACTAGCGGGGGAATGGGCAGACAATGAGCAGTTCTTC
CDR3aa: CASSTRGGLAGEWADNEQFF